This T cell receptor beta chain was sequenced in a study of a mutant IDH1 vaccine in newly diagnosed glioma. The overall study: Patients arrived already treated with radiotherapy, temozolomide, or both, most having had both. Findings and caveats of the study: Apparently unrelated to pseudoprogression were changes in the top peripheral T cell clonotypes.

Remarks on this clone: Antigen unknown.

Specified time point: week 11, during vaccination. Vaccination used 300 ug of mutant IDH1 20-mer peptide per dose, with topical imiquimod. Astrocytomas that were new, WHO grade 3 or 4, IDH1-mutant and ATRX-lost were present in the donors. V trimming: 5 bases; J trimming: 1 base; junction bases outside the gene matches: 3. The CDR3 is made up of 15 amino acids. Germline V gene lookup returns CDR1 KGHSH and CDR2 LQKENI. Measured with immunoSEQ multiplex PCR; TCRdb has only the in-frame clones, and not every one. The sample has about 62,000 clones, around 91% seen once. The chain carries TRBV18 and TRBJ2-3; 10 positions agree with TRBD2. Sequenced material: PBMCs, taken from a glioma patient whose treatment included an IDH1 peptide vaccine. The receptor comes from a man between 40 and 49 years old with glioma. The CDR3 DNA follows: TGTGCCAGCTCAACAGCGGGAGGGGGCACAGATACGCAGTATTTT. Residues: CASSTAGGGTDTQYF.